A selection of T cell receptor beta chains follows, all from one sample in a study of T cell clonotyping in hematopoietic cell transplantation. Method: immunoSEQ multiplex PCR; TCRdb's copy keeps in-frame clones and lacks some. The repertoire holds some 2,500 clones, with approximately 84% as singletons. Sequencing used peripheral blood mononuclear cells, obtained 180 days after allogeneic stem cell transplant. The receptors were gathered from a male patient between 60 and 69 years old who had an allogeneic stem cell transplant, so T cells may come from the graft donor. Some clones in this sample may be carry-over from other donors' samples. CDR3s leave out the opening cysteine and the closing phenylalanine or tryptophan. A D gene is named only where the DNA matches it firmly.

CDR3aa,d_gene,v_gene
ASRVGQGSTLAKNIQY,TRBD1,TRBV2
ASSRLAGTDEQF,TRBD2,TRBV19
ASSGRNTEAF,.,TRBV19
ASSADPGQGIGDTEAF,TRBD1,TRBV6-1
ASSYRGTVWNEQY,.,TRBV6-5
ASSSLNDLSYEQY,.,TRBV19
ASSPLARDHNEQF,.,TRBV9
ASSGETQY,.,TRBV7-9
ASSLTPDSYEQY,.,TRBV7-6
ASSVVIDYGYT,.,TRBV9
ASSLKTGGANSPLH,TRBD1,TRBV4-3
AWSGGGSSYEQY,.,TRBV30
ASSTHGVNQPFSYEQY,.,TRBV7-2
ATSRRGQGAGGANVLT,TRBD1,TRBV15
ASSRETGDGYT,TRBD1,TRBV18
ASGTGHYEQY,.,TRBV9
ASSLASGAEAF,.,TRBV5-1
ASSTKTARGAYEQY,.,TRBV11-2
AWSADAYEQY,.,TRBV30
ASSEGIFNSPLH,.,TRBV7-8
ASSFSGALGYT,.,TRBV28
ASSLFAGARLAEQY,.,TRBV27
ASSQVSNGGNEQF,.,TRBV4-3
SVASAGYNTEAF,.,TRBV29-1
ASGVPYNEQF,.,TRBV6-1
ASSRTGYNQPQH,.,TRBV6-5
AWSVLSGGASVLT,.,TRBV30
ASSQESLALSEQY,.,TRBV4-3
AWSGHGGYT,.,TRBV30
ASGSGSLEKLF,.,TRBV6-5
ASSEGQGTDTQY,TRBD1,TRBV5-1
AWSKYNEQF,.,TRBV30
AGSQDRDRGTEAF,TRBD1,TRBV4-2
ASSLGQKAYEQY,.,TRBV6-5
ASSLSRAAGNYGYT,.,TRBV27
AAGRGDYGYT,TRBD1,TRBV28
AWTTDRVNQPQH,TRBD1,TRBV30
ASSDRQGDQPQH,TRBD1,TRBV6-1
ASRRRSGQETQY,.,TRBV6-5
ASSQNRGTGGYT,TRBD1,TRBV5-1
ASSYYPGRGTEAF,.,TRBV6-5
SAGAAGNTIY,.,TRBV29-1
ASSFREFNQPQH,.,TRBV5-8
ASSPQGAGGLNEQF,TRBD2,TRBV9
AWSVETQY,.,TRBV30
ASSQVENGQETQY,.,TRBV4-1